These 10 T cell receptor beta chains were sequenced from one sample in a study of blood T cell repertoires in COVID-19. Repertoires were generated with immunoSEQ multiplex PCR, while TCRdb's copy carries only in-frame clones and drops some. The sample contains 200,000 to 250,000 clones, 80% of which appear only once. The sequenced material came from peripheral blood. The receptors originated from a woman aged 65 to 85 with acute or convalescent COVID-19.

This clone was recorded at least ten times. J is TRBJ1-4 and V is TRBV27; 10 bases line up with TRBD1. Trimming took 8 bases from V and 6 from J; bases not matched to a gene: 3. The CDR3 runs to 13 residues. Germline lookup yields CDR1 MNHEY and CDR2 SMNVEV (reference sequence). CDR3 bases: TGTGCCAGCCGGGACAGGGGAGATGAAAAACTGTTTTTT. Protein sequence: CASRDRGDEKLFF.

This clone has more than one count but fewer than ten. This CDR3 is CSVVRGYNEQFF. CDR3 nucleotide sequence: TGCAGCGTTGTAAGGGGGTACAATGAGCAGTTCTTC. The gene calls are TRBV29-1 and TRBJ2-1; weak D call: TRBD1 (6 bases). Germline V CDR1 and CDR2: SQVTM, ANQGSEA. V gave up 4 bases and J gave up 4 bases, with 8 bases separating them. CDR3 length equals 12 residues.

J is TRBJ1-1 and V is TRBV5-5; a weak D match, TRBD1 (5 bases). The CDR3 is made up of 13 amino acids. CDR1 SGHKS and CDR2 YYEKEE come from the germline V gene (reference sequence). The ends were cut back, 2 bases at V and 2 bases at J, with 7 bases in the middle. The DNA of the CDR3 is TGTGCCAGCAGCTTCCAGGGAAACACTGAAGCTTTCTTT. Translated, it gives CASSFQGNTEAFF.

V usage is TRBV19 and J usage is TRBJ2-7; 7 positions agree with TRBD1. V dropped 7 bases and J dropped 7; count of bases not matched to a gene: 13. Germline-derived CDR1 and CDR2 are LNHDA and SQIVND (reference sequence). CDR3 length: 14 residues. Written as DNA, the CDR3 is TGTGCCAGTATCTCGGACAGGTTCCTTCGGGAGCAGTACTTC. This sequence encodes CASISDRFLREQYF.

The chain links TRBV7-8 to TRBJ2-7, with 7 nucleotides matching TRBD2. Germline V CDR1 and CDR2: SGHVS, FQNEAQ. CDR3 length: 14 amino acids. The V gene end was trimmed by 5 bases and the J gene end by 4 bases; junction bases not matched to a gene: 8. In DNA form, the CDR3 reads TGTGCCAGCAGCCCACTAGCGAGAACTTACGAGCAGTACTTC. This sequence encodes CASSPLARTYEQYF.

CDR3 nucleotide sequence: TGTGCCAGCAGCTTTTCCCTTAGCGGTTACAATGAGCAGTTCTTC. Residues: CASSFSLSGYNEQFF. V usage is TRBV7-6 and J usage is TRBJ2-1; the D gene is possibly TRBD2 (6 bases). V gave up 3 bases and J gave up 4 bases, with 13 bases separating them. The CDR3 spans 15 residues. The germline CDR1 and CDR2 sequences are SGHVS and FNYEAQ.

This clone was observed once. The rearrangement uses TRBV7-8 and TRBJ2-2, with 11 bases identical to TRBD2. The CDR3 consists of 17 residues. V was clipped by 5 bases and J by 5 bases; unmatched bases: 10. From germline, CDR1 is SGHVS and CDR2 FQNEAQ. Written as DNA, the CDR3 is TGTGCCAGCAGCGCCAGAGTAGCGGGAGGGGTGACCGGGGAGCTGTTTTTT. Its translation is CASSARVAGGVTGELFF.

This clone is a singleton in its sample. The chain uses TRBV6-5 and TRBJ2-7; TRBD2 aligns across 10 bases. The CDR3 extends over 15 amino acids. V was clipped by 1 base and J by 4 bases; unmatched bases: 4. Germline values: CDR1 MNHEY, CDR2 SVGAGI. CDR3 bases: TGTGCCAGCAGTTACTATCTAGCGGGAGCATACGAGCAGTACTTC. Residues: CASSYYLAGAYEQYF.

V and J are TRBV6-7 and TRBJ1-2; possible D gene TRBD1, 5 bases. TRBV6-7 is identified as an open reading frame with a role that is uncertain. Trimming removed 5 bases at V and 4 bases at J, with 17 bases between. The CDR3 has 15 amino acids. CDR3 DNA sequence: TGTGCCAGCAGTGGCCGGGGGGTGTTTACCTATGGCTACACCTTC. Translating gives CASSGRGVFTYGYTF.

As for this clone: The same CDR3 also results from other DNA sequences found in this sample. This sequence joins TRBV2 and TRBJ1-1, with D possibly TRBD1 on 5 matching bases. Germline CDR1 and CDR2: SNHLY and FYNNEI. This CDR3 comprises 13 residues. V lost 5 bases and J lost 1, with 8 bases in between. CDR3 residues: CASSRQQNTEAFF. The CDR3 nucleotides read TGTGCCAGCAGTCGACAGCAGAACACTGAAGCTTTCTTT.